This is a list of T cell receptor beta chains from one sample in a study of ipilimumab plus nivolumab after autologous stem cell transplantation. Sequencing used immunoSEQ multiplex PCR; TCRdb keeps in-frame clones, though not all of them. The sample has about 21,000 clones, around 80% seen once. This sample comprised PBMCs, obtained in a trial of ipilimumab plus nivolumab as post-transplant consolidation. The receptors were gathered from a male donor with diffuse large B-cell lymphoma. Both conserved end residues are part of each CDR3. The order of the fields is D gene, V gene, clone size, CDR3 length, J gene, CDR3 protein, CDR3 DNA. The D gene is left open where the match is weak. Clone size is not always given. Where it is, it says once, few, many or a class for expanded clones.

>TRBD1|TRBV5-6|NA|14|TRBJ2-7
CASSIGQGWSRKDF
TGTGCCAGCAGCATCGGACAGGGCTGGAGTAGGAAGGACTTC
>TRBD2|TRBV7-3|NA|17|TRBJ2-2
CASSSRLAGGSPGELFF
TGTGCCAGCAGCTCTAGACTAGCGGGGGGCTCCCCCGGGGAGCTGTTTTTT
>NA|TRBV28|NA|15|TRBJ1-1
CASTTPPGGNPEAFF
TGTGCCAGCACCACGCCCCCCGGGGGAAATCCTGAAGCTTTCTTT
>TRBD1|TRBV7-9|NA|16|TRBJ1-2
CASRSELGQEQGGYTF
TGTGCCAGCAGATCCGAATTGGGACAAGAACAGGGGGGCTACACCTTC
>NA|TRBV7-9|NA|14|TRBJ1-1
CASSSKDSKGEAFF
TGTGCCAGCAGCTCCAAGGATTCCAAGGGTGAAGCTTTCTTT
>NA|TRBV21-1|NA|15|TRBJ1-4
CASSKERGAGEKLFF
TGTGCCAGCAGCAAAGAGAGGGGGGCAGGTGAAAAACTGTTTTTT
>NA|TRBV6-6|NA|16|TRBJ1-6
CASSYGGDTQDSPLHF
TGTGCCAGCAGTTACGGTGGGGACACACAAGATTCACCCCTCCACTTT
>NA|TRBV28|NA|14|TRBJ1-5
CASRQTSPHQPQHF
TGTGCCAGCAGGCAAACCTCGCCCCATCAGCCCCAGCATTTT
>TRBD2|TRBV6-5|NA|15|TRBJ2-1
CASRKSGGLLDEQFF
TGTGCCAGCAGAAAGAGCGGGGGGCTTCTCGATGAGCAGTTCTTC
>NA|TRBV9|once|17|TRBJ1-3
CASSVGDQASSGNTIYF
TGTGCCAGCAGCGTAGGAGATCAGGCCTCCTCTGGAAACACCATATATTTT
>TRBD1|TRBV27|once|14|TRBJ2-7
CASSWTGGPYEQYF
TGTGCCAGCAGTTGGACAGGGGGCCCCTACGAGCAGTACTTC
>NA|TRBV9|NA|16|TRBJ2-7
CASSAPMGVESYEQYF
TGTGCCAGCAGCGCTCCAATGGGGGTTGAGTCCTACGAGCAGTACTTC
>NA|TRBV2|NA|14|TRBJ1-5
CASSERTVGQPQHF
TGTGCCAGCAGTGAACGGACAGTTGGTCAGCCCCAGCATTTT
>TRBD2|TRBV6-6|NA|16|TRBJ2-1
CASSYTAGGDINEQFF
TGTGCCAGCAGTTACACGGCGGGGGGGGATATCAATGAGCAGTTCTTC
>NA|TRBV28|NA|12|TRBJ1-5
CASRMDSQPQHF
TGTGCCAGCAGGATGGACAGCCAGCCCCAGCATTTT
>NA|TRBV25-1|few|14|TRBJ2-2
CASSSQEITGELFF
TGTGCCAGCAGCAGCCAGGAAATCACCGGGGAGCTGTTTTTT
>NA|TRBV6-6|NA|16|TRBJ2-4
CASSYSSYLAKNIQYF
TGTGCCAGCAGTTACTCGTCATATCTAGCCAAAAACATTCAGTACTTC
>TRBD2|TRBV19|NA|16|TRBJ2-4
CASSSAGVLAKNIQYF
TGTGCCAGTAGTTCTGCGGGGGTGCTAGCCAAAAACATTCAGTACTTC
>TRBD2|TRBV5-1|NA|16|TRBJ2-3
CASSSLAGGHTDTQYF
TGCGCCAGCAGCTCCCTGGCGGGGGGGCACACAGATACGCAGTATTTT
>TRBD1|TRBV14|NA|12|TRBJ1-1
CASSKTGVSAFF
TGTGCCAGCAGCAAAACAGGGGTTTCGGCTTTCTTT
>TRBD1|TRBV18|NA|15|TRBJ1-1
CASSTRQGMNTEAFF
TGTGCCAGCTCAACGAGACAGGGGATGAACACTGAAGCTTTCTTT
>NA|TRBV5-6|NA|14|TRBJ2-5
CASSLWLIQETQYF
TGTGCCAGCAGCTTGTGGCTTATCCAAGAGACCCAGTACTTC
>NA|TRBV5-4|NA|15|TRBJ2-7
CASSGAGSRSYEQYF
TGTGCCAGCAGCGGGGCAGGGAGCCGCTCCTACGAGCAGTACTTC
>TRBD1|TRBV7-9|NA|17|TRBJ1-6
CASSSGTGGYYNSPLHF
TGTGCCAGCAGCTCCGGGACAGGGGGCTACTATAATTCACCCCTCCACTTT
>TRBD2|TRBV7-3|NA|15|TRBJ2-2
CASSRTSDNTGELFF
TGTGCCAGCAGCCGGACTAGCGATAACACCGGGGAGCTGTTTTTT
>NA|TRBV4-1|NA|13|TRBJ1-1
CASSQVSPTEAFF
TGCGCCAGCAGCCAAGTTAGCCCCACTGAAGCTTTCTTT
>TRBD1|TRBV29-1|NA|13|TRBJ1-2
CSVEDWTGYGYTF
TGCAGCGTTGAAGACTGGACAGGATATGGCTACACCTTC
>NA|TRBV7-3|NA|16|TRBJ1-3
CASSPTPRFSGNTIYF
TGTGCCAGCAGCCCGACCCCACGATTCTCTGGAAACACCATATATTTT
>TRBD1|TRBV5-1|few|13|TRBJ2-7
CASKDTGAGEQYF
TGCGCCAGCAAAGATACAGGGGCCGGCGAGCAGTACTTC
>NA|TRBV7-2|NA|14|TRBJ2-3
CASSPRLVSDTQYF
TGTGCCAGCAGCCCCAGACTAGTATCAGATACGCAGTATTTT
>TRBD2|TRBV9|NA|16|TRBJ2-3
CASSVAGGGLVDTQYF
TGTGCCAGCAGCGTAGCTGGGGGGGGATTGGTAGATACGCAGTATTTT
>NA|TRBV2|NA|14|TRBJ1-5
CASSVGGGVQPQHF
TGTGCCAGCAGTGTGGGGGGGGGCGTCCAGCCCCAGCATTTT
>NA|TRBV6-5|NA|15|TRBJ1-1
CASSYSTVMNTEAFF
TGTGCCAGCAGTTACTCGACAGTTATGAACACTGAAGCTTTCTTT
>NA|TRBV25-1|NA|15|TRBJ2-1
CASSVSGGSYNEQFF
TGTGCCAGCAGTGTTTCCGGGGGATCCTACAATGAGCAGTTCTTC
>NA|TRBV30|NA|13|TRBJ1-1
CAWSAAFNTEAFF
TGTGCCTGGAGTGCAGCGTTCAACACTGAAGCTTTCTTT
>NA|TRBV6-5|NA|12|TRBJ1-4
CASSRANEKLFF
TGTGCCAGCAGCCGGGCTAATGAAAAACTGTTTTTT
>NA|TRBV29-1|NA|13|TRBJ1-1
CSVEVRPDTEAFF
TGCAGCGTTGAGGTTAGACCCGACACTGAAGCTTTCTTT
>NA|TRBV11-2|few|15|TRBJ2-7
CASSLTLESSYEQYF
TGTGCCAGCAGCTTGACGCTTGAGAGCTCCTACGAGCAGTACTTC
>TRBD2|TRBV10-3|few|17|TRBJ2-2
CAIRQGASGGRTGELFF
TGTGCCATCAGGCAGGGGGCTAGCGGGGGCCGCACCGGGGAGCTGTTTTTT
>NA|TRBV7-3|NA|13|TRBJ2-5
CASSRGGGETQYF
TGTGCCAGCAGCCGAGGTGGGGGTGAGACCCAGTACTTC
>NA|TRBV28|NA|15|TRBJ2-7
CASSLLTLRSYEQYF
TGTGCCAGCAGTTTATTGACACTTAGGTCCTACGAGCAGTACTTC
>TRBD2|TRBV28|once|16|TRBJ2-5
CASSLPGTSGVETQYF
TGTGCCAGCAGTTTACCCGGGACTAGCGGGGTTGAGACCCAGTACTTC
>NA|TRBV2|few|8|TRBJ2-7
CARGEQYF
TGTGCCCGCGGCGAGCAGTACTTC
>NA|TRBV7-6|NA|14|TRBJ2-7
CASSLLQGVYEQYF
TGTGCCAGCAGCTTATTACAGGGTGTCTACGAGCAGTACTTC
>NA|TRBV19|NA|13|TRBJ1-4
CASTQGFGEKLFF
TGTGCCAGCACTCAGGGGTTCGGTGAAAAACTGTTTTTT
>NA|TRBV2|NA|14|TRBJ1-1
CASSALVSNTEAFF
TGTGCCAGCAGTGCTCTCGTTTCTAACACTGAAGCTTTCTTT
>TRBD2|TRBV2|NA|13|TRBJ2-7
CASRTSGGIGQYF
TGTGCCAGCAGGACTAGCGGGGGGATTGGGCAGTACTTC
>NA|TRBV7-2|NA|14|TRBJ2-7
CASSSRTRTYEQYF
TGTGCCAGCAGCTCTCGGACAAGAACCTACGAGCAGTACTTC
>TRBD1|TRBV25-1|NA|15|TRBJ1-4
CASSSTTGENEKLFF
TGTGCCAGCAGTTCGACGACAGGGGAAAATGAAAAACTGTTTTTT
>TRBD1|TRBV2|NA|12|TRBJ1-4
CASGQGGEKLFF
TGTGCCAGCGGACAGGGAGGTGAAAAACTGTTTTTT
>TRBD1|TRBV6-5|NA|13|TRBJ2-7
CASRPGTAYEQYF
TGTGCCAGCAGACCCGGGACAGCTTACGAGCAGTACTTC
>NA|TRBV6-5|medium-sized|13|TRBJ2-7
CASSYSGSYEQYF
TGTGCCAGCAGTTACTCGGGGAGCTACGAGCAGTACTTC
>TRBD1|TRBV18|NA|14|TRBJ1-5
CASSRTGGNQPQHF
TGTGCCAGCTCCCGGACAGGGGGCAATCAGCCCCAGCATTTT